This TCR beta chain came from a study of shared clonotypes between healthy human individuals. Study in general: Per donor, three plates held CD4 naive cells, three held CD4 memory, two held CD8 naive and one held CD8 memory.

Donors were healthy HIV-negative adults without recently reported acute infections or vaccinations. Donors comprised only Caucasian adults living in Nashville, Tennessee. Data came from immunoSEQ multiplex PCR; TCRdb stores just in-frame clones and leaves some out. Of roughly 380,000 clones detected, 90% to 98% appear once; the ten largest clones hold approximately 0.3%. V was clipped by 3 bases and J by 2 bases, with 14 bases between them. Germline V gene sequence: CDR1 GTSNPN, CDR2 SVGIG (reference sequence). CDR3 length: 15 amino acids. Input material: memory CD8+ T cells sorted from blood. Subset in this sample: CD45RO+ cells pooled with CCR7-negative TemRA cells. This clonotype was sampled from a man aged 25-40 years in good health. V is TRBV30 and J is TRBJ2-1, with D perhaps TRBD1 or TRBD2 (5 bases each). The CDR3 nucleotides read TGTGCCTGGAGGCGTGGGTGGGGGACCTACAATGAGCAGTTCTTC. Protein sequence: CAWRRGWGTYNEQFF.